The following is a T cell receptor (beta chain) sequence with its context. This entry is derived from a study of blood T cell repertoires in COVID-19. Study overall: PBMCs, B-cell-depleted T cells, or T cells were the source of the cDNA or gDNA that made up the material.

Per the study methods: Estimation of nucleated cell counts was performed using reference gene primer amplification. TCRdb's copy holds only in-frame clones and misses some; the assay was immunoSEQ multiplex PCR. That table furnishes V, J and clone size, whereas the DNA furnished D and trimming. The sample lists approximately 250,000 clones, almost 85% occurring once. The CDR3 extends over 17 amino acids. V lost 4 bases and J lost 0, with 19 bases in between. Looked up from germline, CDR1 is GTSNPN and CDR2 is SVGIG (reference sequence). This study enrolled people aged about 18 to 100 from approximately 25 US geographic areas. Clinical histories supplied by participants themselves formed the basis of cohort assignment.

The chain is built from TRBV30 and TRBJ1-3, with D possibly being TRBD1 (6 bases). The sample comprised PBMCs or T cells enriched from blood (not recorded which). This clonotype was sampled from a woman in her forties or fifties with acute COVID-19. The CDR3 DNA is TGTGCCTGGAACGCCCGATACTCAGGGGTCTCTGGAAACACCATATATTTT. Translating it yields CAWNARYSGVSGNTIYF.